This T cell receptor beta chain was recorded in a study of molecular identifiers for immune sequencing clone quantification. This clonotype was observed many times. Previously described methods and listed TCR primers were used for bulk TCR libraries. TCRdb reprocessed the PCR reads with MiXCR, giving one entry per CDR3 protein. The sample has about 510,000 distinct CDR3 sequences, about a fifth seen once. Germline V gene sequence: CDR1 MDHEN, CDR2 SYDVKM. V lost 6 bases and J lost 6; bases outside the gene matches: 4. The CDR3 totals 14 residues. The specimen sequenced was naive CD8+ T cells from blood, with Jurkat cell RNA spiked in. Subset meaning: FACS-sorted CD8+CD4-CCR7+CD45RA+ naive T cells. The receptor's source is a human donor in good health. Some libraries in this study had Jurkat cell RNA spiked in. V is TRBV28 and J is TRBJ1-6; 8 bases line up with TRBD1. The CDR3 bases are TGTGCCAGCAGACGGACAGGGACTAATTCACCCCTCCACTTT. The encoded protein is CASRRTGTNSPLHF.